This T cell receptor beta chain was captured in a study of blood T cell repertoires in COVID-19. Study-wide context: Samples of COVID-19 (acute and convalescent) were obtained from the United States, Italy and Spain. T cells, B-cell-depleted T cells, or PBMCs provided the cDNA or gDNA that served as material.

Study processing details: Estimated nucleated cell counts came from reference gene primer amplification. This table comes from immunoSEQ multiplex PCR, and its TCRdb copy is limited to in-frame clones, with some not included. That table furnishes V, J and clone size, whereas the DNA furnished D and trimming. Here the sample spans 60,000 to 85,000 clones, 74% being singletons. V dropped 8 bases and J dropped 3; count of bases not matched to a gene: 9. The CDR3 totals 15 residues. Germline CDR1 reads SGHVS; CDR2 reads FQNEAQ. This receptor was identified in a human donor with acute or convalescent COVID-19. The donor label of this sample is uncertain. The sample taken for sequencing was peripheral blood. The chain is built from TRBV7-8 and TRBJ2-7; the match to TRBD2 covers 11 bases. The CDR3 DNA reads TGTGCCAGCGTCCTTCTAGCGGGAGGCGACTACGAGCAGTACTTC. It codes for CASVLLAGGDYEQYF.